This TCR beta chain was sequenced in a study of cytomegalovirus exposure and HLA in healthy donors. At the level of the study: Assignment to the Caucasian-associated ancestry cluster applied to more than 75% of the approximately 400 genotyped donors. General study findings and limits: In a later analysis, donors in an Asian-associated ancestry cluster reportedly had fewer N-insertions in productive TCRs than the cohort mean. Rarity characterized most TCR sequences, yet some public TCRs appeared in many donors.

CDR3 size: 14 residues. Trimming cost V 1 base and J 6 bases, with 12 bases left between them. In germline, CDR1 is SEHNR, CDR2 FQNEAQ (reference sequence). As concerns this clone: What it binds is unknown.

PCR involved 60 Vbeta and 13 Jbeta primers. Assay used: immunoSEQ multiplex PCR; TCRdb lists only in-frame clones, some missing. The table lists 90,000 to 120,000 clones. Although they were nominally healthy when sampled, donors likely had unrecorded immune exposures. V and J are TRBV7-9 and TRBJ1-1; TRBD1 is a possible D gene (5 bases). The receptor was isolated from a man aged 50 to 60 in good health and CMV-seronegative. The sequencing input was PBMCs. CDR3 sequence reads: CASSLGWGEPEAFF. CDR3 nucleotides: TGTGCCAGCAGCTTAGGCTGGGGGGAGCCTGAAGCTTTCTTT.